Listed below are T cell receptor beta chains from one sample, sequenced in a study of blood T cell repertoires in COVID-19. Some clones are missing from TCRdb's copy, which holds only in-frame ones; the method was immunoSEQ multiplex PCR. Here the sample spans about 210,000 clones, about 83% being singletons. Sample: peripheral blood. The receptors originated from a woman in her forties or fifties with acute or convalescent COVID-19. CDR3s include the opening cysteine and the closing phenylalanine or tryptophan. A D gene is named only where the DNA matches it firmly. Part of the rows lack a size; the others show once, few, many or a class for expanded clones.

>-|TRBV29-1|once|TRBJ2-3
TGCAGCGTTTCCCCTCGCACAGATACGCAGTATTTT
CSVSPRTDTQYF
>-|TRBV23-1|once|TRBJ2-3
TGCGCCAGCAATCCCAACACAGATACGCAGTATTTT
CASNPNTDTQYF
>-|TRBV11-2|-|TRBJ2-1
TGTGCCAGCACCCTAATGTTCGGGTCCTACAATGAGCAGTTCTTC
CASTLMFGSYNEQFF
>-|TRBV3-1/TRBV3-2|-|TRBJ1-2
TGTGCCAGCAGCCCGCTGGCGGGGGGGGGTGGCGGCTACACCTTC
CASSPLAGGGGGYTF
>-|TRBV28|-|TRBJ1-5
TGTGCCAGCAGTTTTCGGACAAGGGCTGGGGCCCAGCATTTT
CASSFRTRAGAQHF
>-|TRBV19|few|TRBJ2-2
TGTGCCAGTAGTCGGCCGCAGGGTGGGGCCGGGGAGCTGTTTTTT
CASSRPQGGAGELFF
>-|TRBV20-1|-|TRBJ2-1
TGCAGTGCTACTAAAACAGGAGAGCAGTTCTTC
CSATKTGEQFF
>-|TRBV18|-|TRBJ1-3
TGTGCCAGCTCACCATGGGGCGAGGATTCCTCTGGAAACACCATATATTTT
CASSPWGEDSSGNTIYF
>-|TRBV3-1/TRBV3-2|once|TRBJ1-4
TGTGCCAGCAGCCTAGAGGGGGGAGCCGCAAATGAAAAACTGTTTTTT
CASSLEGGAANEKLFF
>-|TRBV21-1|-|TRBJ1-1
TGTGCCAGCAGCAAACCCAGGAAAGCCGGGACAGTGAACACTGAAGCTTTCTTT
CASSKPRKAGTVNTEAFF
>-|TRBV5-1|few|TRBJ2-2
TGCGCCAGCAGCGCCCGATTTATAGACACCGGGGAGCTGTTTTTT
CASSARFIDTGELFF
>TRBD2|TRBV5-1|-|TRBJ2-7
TGCGCCAGCAGCTTGGACGGAGCGGGATCCTACGAGCAGTACTTC
CASSLDGAGSYEQYF
>-|TRBV5-1|-|TRBJ1-1
TGCGCCAGCAGCCTCTTCCAGGGGTTGAACACTGAAGCTTTCTTT
CASSLFQGLNTEAFF
>TRBD2|TRBV5-8|once|TRBJ2-5
TGTGCCAGCAGCTTTAGCGGGAGAGAGACCCAGTACTTC
CASSFSGRETQYF
>-|TRBV5-4|-|TRBJ2-3
TGTGCCAGCAGCTGGGGACTCGGTGCGAGCACAGATACGCAGTATTTT
CASSWGLGASTDTQYF
>-|TRBV12-5|-|TRBJ1-3
TGTGCTAGTGGTAAGACAGGATCGCGAAACACCATATATTTT
CASGKTGSRNTIYF
>-|TRBV5-4|-|TRBJ2-7
TGTGCCAGCAGCCCCGGACTCTCCTACGAGCAGTACTTC
CASSPGLSYEQYF
>TRBD1|TRBV19|-|TRBJ2-2
TGTGCCAGTAGTGCTCGACAGGGGACTTTCGCGAACACCGGGGAGCTGTTTTTT
CASSARQGTFANTGELFF
>-|TRBV11-2|once|TRBJ1-4
TGTGCCACCCGCGGATTTAAAGAAAAACTGTTTTTT
CATRGFKEKLFF
>-|TRBV9|many|TRBJ1-2
TGTGCCAGCAGCCCCCTAGTAGCTAACTATGGCTACACCTTC
CASSPLVANYGYTF
>TRBD1|TRBV5-6|-|TRBJ2-4
TGTGCCAGCAGCCAGGGACAGGGAAAGGACATTCAGTACTTC
CASSQGQGKDIQYF
>-|TRBV7-8|-|TRBJ1-6
TGTGCCAGCAGCTTAGTTGGGCAGGGAGGTTCACCCCTCCACTTT
CASSLVGQGGSPLHF
>-|TRBV7-2|-|TRBJ2-1
TGTGCCAGCAGCTCCTCTAGGATCGAGCAGTTCTTC
CASSSSRIEQFF
>-|TRBV5-1|-|TRBJ1-1
TGCGCCAGCAGCTTATCAGTTGGGAACACTGAAGCTTTCTTT
CASSLSVGNTEAFF
>TRBD2|TRBV3-1/TRBV3-2|few|TRBJ2-1
TGTGCCAGCAGCCAGGAACTAGCGGTCTCCTCCTACAATGAGCAGTTCTTC
CASSQELAVSSYNEQFF
>TRBD2|TRBV19|-|TRBJ2-3
TGTGCCAGTAGTCACCGGCGAGCTCCTCTCCGGGAGGAAGGGCGGGGCACAGATACGCAGTATTTT
CASSHRRAPLREEGRGTDTQYF
>-|TRBV18|-|TRBJ2-2
TGTGCCAGCTCACCACTCGGCAAGCGGAACACCGGGGAGCTGTTTTTT
CASSPLGKRNTGELFF
>-|TRBV7-8|-|TRBJ1-2
TGTGCCAGCAGCTTTCAGGGTCCCCTTGGCTACACCTTC
CASSFQGPLGYTF
>TRBD1|TRBV19|-|TRBJ1-2
TGTGCCAGTAGTCCCAAACAGGGGGCGACTTATGGCTACACCTTC
CASSPKQGATYGYTF
>TRBD2|TRBV4-1|-|TRBJ2-7
TGCGCCAGCAGCCAAGCCGGACTAGCGGGAATCGGCGAGCAGTACTTC
CASSQAGLAGIGEQYF
>-|TRBV5-1|-|TRBJ2-4
TGCGCCAGCAGCTTGTCTCGATTGGAGGGAGAGTCAATTCAGTACTTC
CASSLSRLEGESIQYF
>TRBD1|TRBV19|-|TRBJ2-2
TGTGCCAGTAGTCCCCGGACAGGGGTTGGGACCGGGGAGCTGTTTTTT
CASSPRTGVGTGELFF
>-|TRBV4-1|-|TRBJ2-3
TGCGCCAGCAGCCAAGGACTTGGTTCAGATACGCAGTATTTT
CASSQGLGSDTQYF
>TRBD2|TRBV7-2|-|TRBJ2-3
TGTGCCAGCAGCCCCCGGGCAGGGCGGGAGGGCGCAGATACGCAGTATTTT
CASSPRAGREGADTQYF
>TRBD2|TRBV5-1|-|TRBJ2-1
TGCGCCAGCAGCTTTACTAGCGGGACAAATGAGCAGTTCTTC
CASSFTSGTNEQFF
>-|TRBV5-1|-|TRBJ1-5
TGCGCCAGCAGCTTGGCCGGAGGTAATCAGCCCCAGCATTTT
CASSLAGGNQPQHF
>TRBD2|TRBV24-1|-|TRBJ2-5
TGTGCCACCAGTGATCCCTTAGCGGGAGAGAATCAAGAGACCCAGTACTTC
CATSDPLAGENQETQYF
>-|TRBV27|-|TRBJ1-6
TGTGCCAGCGGAAGGGGTGGTCCCCTCCACTTT
CASGRGGPLHF
>TRBD2|TRBV24-1|-|TRBJ2-2
TGTGCCACCAGTGATTTAGCGGGGACGAACACCGGGGAGCTGTTTTTT
CATSDLAGTNTGELFF
>-|TRBV4-2|-|TRBJ2-1
TGTGCCAGCAGCCAAGAGGACTTACCCTCCTACAATGAGCAGTTCTTC
CASSQEDLPSYNEQFF
>TRBD1|TRBV25-1|once|TRBJ2-7
TGTGCCAGCAGTGAGGACAGGGGCCACCGCGAGCAGTACTTC
CASSEDRGHREQYF
>TRBD2|TRBV11-2|-|TRBJ2-3
TGTGCCAGCAGCTTTAGACTAGCGGGAGAGGCAGATACGCAGTATTTT
CASSFRLAGEADTQYF
>TRBD1|TRBV27|-|TRBJ2-2
TGTGCCAGCAGTTGGGACAGGAACACCGGGGAGCTGTTTTTT
CASSWDRNTGELFF
>TRBD2|TRBV18|-|TRBJ2-5
TGTGCCAGCTCTCCTGGACTAGCCCAAGAGACCCAGTACTTC
CASSPGLAQETQYF
>-|TRBV28|-|TRBJ2-1
TGTGCCAGCAGCGCACCAGGGGAAGGCTCCTACAATGAGCAGTTCTTC
CASSAPGEGSYNEQFF
>-|TRBV5-5|-|TRBJ2-1
TGTGCCAGCAGCCGTGCCGACAGCTCCTACAATGAGCAGTTCTTC
CASSRADSSYNEQFF
>-|TRBV14|once|TRBJ2-7
TGTGCCAGCAGCCCAAGCGGGCCCCTCGAGCTCTACGAGCAGTACTTC
CASSPSGPLELYEQYF
>-|TRBV6-5|-|TRBJ1-2
TGTGCCAGCTTCAGGGACTTCTATGGCTACACCTTC
CASFRDFYGYTF
>-|TRBV27|-|TRBJ2-7
TGTGCCAGCAGTTTGCGGTACCCCCTTTACGAGCAGTACTTC
CASSLRYPLYEQYF
>-|TRBV28|-|TRBJ1-5
TGTGCCGGCAGTTTAGGCCCGGGTAATCAGCCCCAGCATTTT
CAGSLGPGNQPQHF
>TRBD1|TRBV7-6|-|TRBJ2-3
TGTGCCAGCAGCCCAGGACAGGGCGTTCCCCCAGATACGCAGTATTTT
CASSPGQGVPPDTQYF
>-|TRBV2|-|TRBJ2-7
TGTGCCAGCAGTGATCCCCGCGGGACAGCCGATTCAAAATACGAGCAGTACTTC
CASSDPRGTADSKYEQYF
>-|TRBV28|-|TRBJ2-7
TGTGCCAGCAGTTTTCCGGGACTCGCCTCCTACGAGCAGTACTTC
CASSFPGLASYEQYF
>-|TRBV12-3/TRBV12-4|-|TRBJ1-6
TGTGCCAGCTGCGGCAGAGATGTATCACCCCTCCACTTT
CASCGRDVSPLHF
>TRBD2|TRBV3-1/TRBV3-2|-|TRBJ2-1
TGTGCCAGCAGCCAGGTCGGGACTACCTACAATGAGCAGTTCTTC
CASSQVGTTYNEQFF
>-|TRBV7-6|-|TRBJ2-1
TGTGCCAGCAGCGAGGGGGGGGGCAATGAGCAGTTCTTC
CASSEGGGNEQFF
>-|TRBV13|-|TRBJ2-2
TGTGCCAGCAGCCTACGTCAGGGGCGAACCGGGGAGCTGTTTTTT
CASSLRQGRTGELFF